These 27 T cell receptor beta chains were sequenced from one sample in a study of shared clonotypes between healthy human individuals. Terminally differentiated effector memory CD45RA+ cells were excluded from the naive CD8 cells, which were CD45RO-negative and positively selected for CCR7. Generated by immunoSEQ multiplex PCR, the TCRdb table keeps only in-frame clones and is missing some. The sample shows about 680,000 clones, about 91% of them seen only once. The sequenced sample consisted of naive CD8+ T cells sorted from blood. These receptors came from a man aged 25 to 40 in good health.

The chain carries TRBV27 and TRBJ2-1; the D is unclear. V lost 4 bases and J lost 7, with 11 bases in between. Germline assignment: CDR1 MNHEY and CDR2 SMNVEV (reference sequence). The CDR3 loop spans 13 amino acids. CDR3 nucleotide sequence: TGTGCCAGCAGTTCTGTGACGTGGAATGAGCAGTTCTTC. Protein product: CASSSVTWNEQFF.

The chain combines TRBV13 with TRBJ1-1, with D tentatively TRBD1 (5 bases). The CDR3 consists of 15 residues. The germline gives CDR1 PRHDT, CDR2 FYEKMQ (reference sequence). V was cut by 3 bases and J by 3 bases, with 14 bases left in between. Here the CDR3 reads CASSLGRKIYTEAFF. The DNA of the CDR3 is TGTGCCAGCAGCTTGGGGCGGAAGATTTACACTGAAGCTTTCTTT.

The chain links TRBV2 to TRBJ1-4, with TRBD1 matching over 7 bases. V lost 5 bases and J lost 3; bases outside the gene matches: 6. Germline V lookup: CDR1 SNHLY, CDR2 FYNNEI. The length of the CDR3 is 15 residues. CDR3 in amino acids: CASSNRDSANEKLFF. In nucleotides, the CDR3 is TGTGCCAGCAGTAACCGGGACAGTGCTAATGAAAAACTGTTTTTT.

The chain combines TRBV27 with TRBJ2-3; 7 bases are shared with TRBD1. The CDR3 sequence is 18 residues long. After removal of 3 bases from V and 2 bases from J, the junction contained 14 bases not matched to a gene. CDR1 is MNHEY, CDR2 SMNVEV, per germline (reference sequence). This CDR3 is CASSLLPGQARFTDTQYF. The DNA of the CDR3 is TGTGCCAGCAGTTTGCTTCCTGGACAGGCTAGGTTCACAGATACGCAGTATTTT.

V and J are TRBV28 and TRBJ2-3; D could derive from TRBD1 or TRBD2 (7 bases each). CDR3 size: 16 residues. V lost 2 bases, J lost 4 bases, and 16 bases lay in between. The V gene's germline CDR1 is MDHEN and CDR2 SYDVKM. The CDR3 DNA reads as TGTGCCAGCAGTTTAAACGGCAGGGGGGGCGCAGATACGCAGTATTTT. It specifies CASSLNGRGGADTQYF.

The gene calls are TRBV28 and TRBJ2-7; D may correspond to TRBD1 or TRBD2 (5 bases each). Trimming removed 3 bases from V and 1 base from J, with 13 bases in between. This CDR3 has 15 residues. In germline, CDR1 is MDHEN, CDR2 SYDVKM. The CDR3 here is CASSFAGSRSYEQYF. DNA of the CDR3: TGTGCCAGCAGTTTTGCAGGGAGCCGGTCCTACGAGCAGTACTTC.

This chain connects TRBV16 to TRBJ2-7; TRBD2 is a possible D gene (7 bases). Germline CDR1 and CDR2: KGHSY and FQNENV. This CDR3 region has 13 residues. V lost 0 bases and J 7 bases, leaving 10 bases between the germline ends. CDR3 sequence reads: CASSQSGGREQYF. The CDR3 DNA reads TGTGCCAGCAGCCAATCGGGGGGGCGTGAGCAGTACTTC.

This clone came up once. This rearrangement joins TRBV6-1 to TRBJ2-1; TRBD1 matches 8 bases. This CDR3 is built from 15 residues. The germline CDR1 and CDR2 sequences are MNHNS and SASEGT. The V and J ends lost 6 bases and 4 bases, in that order; junction bases with no gene match: 8. CDR3 nucleotide sequence: TGTGCCAGCAGCCAAGACAGGGGCCAATACAATGAGCAGTTCTTC. Protein product: CASSQDRGQYNEQFF.

This chain joins TRBV5-6 and TRBJ2-3; 7 nucleotides align to TRBD2. The CDR3 is 19 residues long. CDR1 SGHDT and CDR2 YYEEEE come from the germline V gene. Losses at the gene ends were 4 bases for V and 2 bases for J; bases not matched to a gene: 19. In DNA form, the CDR3 reads TGTGCCAGCAGCCACTCCCTTTATTCGCTAGCGGTACTCACAGATACGCAGTATTTT. It encodes CASSHSLYSLAVLTDTQYF.

This chain links TRBV2 with TRBJ2-1; the match to TRBD2 covers 8 bases. There are 15 residues in the CDR3. J lost 0 bases, V lost 6 bases, and 4 bases had no gene match. Germline V gene sequence: CDR1 SNHLY, CDR2 FYNNEI. The CDR3 sequence: CASRSGSSSYNEQFF. In nucleotides, the CDR3 is TGTGCCAGCAGGAGCGGGAGTAGCTCCTACAATGAGCAGTTCTTC.

The V gene is TRBV7-9, the J gene TRBJ2-2; 12 bases agree with TRBD2. Germline V gene sequence: CDR1 SEHNR, CDR2 FQNEAQ (reference sequence). J lost 5 bases, V lost 5 bases, and 6 bases had no gene match. The CDR3 covers 16 residues. For the CDR3, the DNA is TGTGCCAGCAGCCCTCAGACTAGCGGGAGTACCGGGGAGCTGTTTTTT. Protein sequence: CASSPQTSGSTGELFF. The full variable domain, with the rest looked up from reference TRBV7-9 and TRBJ2-2, is DTGVSQNPRHKITKRGQNVTFRCDPISEHNRLYWYRQTLGQGPEFLTYFQNEAQLEKSRLLSDRFSAERPKGSFSTLEIQRTEQGDSAMYLCASSPQTSGSTGELFFGEGSRLTVL.

The chain couples TRBV11-1 to TRBJ1-1; D unresolved. V dropped 5 bases and J dropped 9 bases, with 16 bases sitting between them. CDR1 is SGHAT, CDR2 FQDESV, per germline (reference sequence). CDR3 length: 13 amino acids. The CDR3 sequence: CASSPGPILKAFF. CDR3 coding DNA: TGTGCCAGCAGCCCAGGCCCCATCCTGAAAGCTTTCTTT.

CDR3 sequence: CASSPRMGRETSEQYF. As DNA, the CDR3 is TGTGCCAGCTCACCCAGGATGGGGCGGGAGACGAGCGAGCAGTACTTC. The chain carries TRBV18 and TRBJ2-7, with 7 bases that match TRBD2. CDR1 and CDR2 (germline): KGHSH, LQKENI. V was pared by 3 bases and J by 6 bases, with 14 bases of the junction left unmatched. This CDR3 has 16 amino acids.

The rearrangement joins TRBV7-9 to TRBJ1-4; the match to TRBD1 covers 7 bases. The V and J ends lost 5 bases and 8 bases, in that order; junction bases with no gene match: 14. Per the germline V gene, CDR1 is SEHNR and CDR2 is FQNEAQ (reference sequence). CDR3 length equals 16 residues. CDR3 loop: CASSQTRQGTREKLFF. The CDR3 bases are TGTGCCAGCAGCCAGACGAGACAGGGAACCCGGGAAAAACTGTTTTTT.

This clone has only a few counts. This chain uses TRBV11-2 with TRBJ2-7; no firm D call. With 5 bases removed from V and 2 bases from J, the gap between germline ends came to 10 bases. The germline V gene encodes CDR1 SGHAT and CDR2 FQNNGV. CDR3 length: 13 residues. CDR3 sequence (DNA): TGTGCCAGCAGCCCCCCAACACCCTACGAGCAGTACTTC. Protein: CASSPPTPYEQYF.

The gene calls are TRBV28 and TRBJ1-2, with a tentative D call TRBD1 (6 bases). This CDR3 spans 15 amino acids. Germline CDR1 MDHEN, CDR2 SYDVKM. V was pared by 5 bases and J by 5 bases, with 18 bases between. CDR3 region: CASSGTTGRRYGYTF. As DNA, the CDR3 is TGTGCCAGCAGTGGAACCACAGGGAGGAGGTATGGCTACACCTTC.

In DNA form, the CDR3 reads TGTGCCAGCAGCCATTATTTGGGGGAGTCTCCAGATACGCAGTATTTT. This encodes CASSHYLGESPDTQYF. V and J are TRBV27 and TRBJ2-3; possibly TRBD1 or TRBD2 for D (5 bases each). The CDR3 covers 16 residues. Deletions cut 6 bases from V and 4 bases from J, with 20 bases between. Germline V lookup: CDR1 MNHEY, CDR2 SMNVEV (reference sequence).

This chain joins TRBV7-8 and TRBJ2-7; maybe TRBD1 (6 bases). The CDR3 is made up of 13 amino acids. V was shortened by 5 bases and J by 3 bases, with 11 bases between the two germline ends. CDR1 and CDR2 from the germline V gene are SGHVS and FQNEAQ. The CDR3 spells CASSQGQLYEQYF. CDR3 coding DNA: TGTGCCAGCAGCCAGGGGCAGCTCTACGAGCAGTACTTC.

The V call is TRBV7-9, the J call TRBJ2-7; D might be TRBD1 (5 bases). The V gene's germline CDR1 is SEHNR and CDR2 FQNEAQ (reference sequence). V was cut by 5 bases and J by 3 bases, with 11 bases left in between. CDR3 length: 13 amino acids. CDR3 nucleotide sequence: TGTGCCAGCAGCCCCCAGGGCGACTACGAGCAGTACTTC. Encoded protein: CASSPQGDYEQYF.

The count of this clone is one. V gene TRBV27 combines with J gene TRBJ1-2; weak D call: TRBD1 (5 bases). The CDR3 extends over 17 amino acids. Germline loops: CDR1 MNHEY, CDR2 SMNVEV (reference sequence). V lost 7 bases and J 1 base, leaving 22 bases between the germline ends. The CDR3 nucleotides read TGTGCCAGCACCCCATTTCCTGGGGCAGAATTTAACTATGGCTACACCTTC. This gives the protein CASTPFPGAEFNYGYTF.

This clone showed up just once. The V call is TRBV7-9, the J call TRBJ1-2; the D gene is possibly TRBD1 (5 bases). The CDR3 spans 11 residues. Germline lookup yields CDR1 SEHNR and CDR2 FQNEAQ (reference sequence). V was trimmed by 5 bases and J by 7 bases, leaving 8 bases between them. In nucleotides, the CDR3 is TGTGCCAGCAGCCCAGGGACTGGCTACACCTTC. Translating it yields CASSPGTGYTF.

The V gene is TRBV28, the J gene TRBJ1-1, with a weak D call TRBD1 (5 bases). Per germline, CDR1 MDHEN and CDR2 SYDVKM. The CDR3 loop spans 17 amino acids. V lost 3 bases to trimming and J lost 3 bases, with 20 bases between them. The CDR3 here is CASSFLGTQSRDTEAFF. Written as DNA, the CDR3 is TGTGCCAGCAGTTTTTTGGGGACCCAATCCCGGGACACTGAAGCTTTCTTT.

Regarding this clone: Other DNA sequences in the same sample also yield this CDR3. This chain links TRBV7-9 with TRBJ2-7; no clear D. The CDR3 sequence is 11 residues long. The germline gives CDR1 SEHNR, CDR2 FQNEAQ (reference sequence). The germline V and J ends were trimmed by 4 bases and 4 bases, with 5 bases remaining between them. The CDR3 loop is CASSSDYEQYF. The CDR3 bases are TGTGCCAGCAGCTCGGATTACGAGCAGTACTTC.

The gene calls are TRBV9 and TRBJ1-1; D ambiguous. This CDR3 spans 14 amino acids. The germline CDR1 and CDR2 sequences are SGDLS and YYNGEE. The germline V and J ends were trimmed by 0 bases and 1 base, with 7 bases remaining between them. CDR3 sequence reads: CASSVAGRNTEAFF. CDR3 coding DNA: TGTGCCAGCAGCGTAGCCGGCAGGAACACTGAAGCTTTCTTT.

This clone was found once. The J gene is TRBJ2-7, the V gene TRBV28, with no clear D. This CDR3 spans 13 amino acids. CDR1 is MDHEN and CDR2 is SYDVKM in the germline V gene. Trimming cost V 5 bases and J 1 base, with 9 bases left between them. The CDR3 here is CASSPGPSYEQYF. In nucleotides, the CDR3 is TGTGCCAGCAGTCCTGGGCCTTCCTACGAGCAGTACTTC.

Regarding this clone: Other DNA variants within this sample encode the same CDR3. CDR3 DNA: TGCGCCAGCAGCCAAGTGACAGGAGAGCCCTACGAGCAGTACTTC. Translating it yields CASSQVTGEPYEQYF. The chain carries TRBV4-1 and TRBJ2-7; D may be TRBD1 (6 bases). CDR3 length equals 15 residues. Deletions cut 1 base from V and 2 bases from J, with 12 bases between. The germline CDR1 and CDR2 sequences are MGHRA and YSYEKL.

The chain couples TRBV10-3 to TRBJ1-1, with D hard to call. CDR3 size: 16 residues. V dropped 2 bases and J dropped 2 bases, with 15 bases sitting between them. Germline loops: CDR1 ENHRY, CDR2 SYGVKD. The CDR3 coding sequence is TGTGCCATCAGTGAGGAAGCAACAGAACTAAACACTGAAGCTTTCTTT. Encoded protein: CAISEEATELNTEAFF.